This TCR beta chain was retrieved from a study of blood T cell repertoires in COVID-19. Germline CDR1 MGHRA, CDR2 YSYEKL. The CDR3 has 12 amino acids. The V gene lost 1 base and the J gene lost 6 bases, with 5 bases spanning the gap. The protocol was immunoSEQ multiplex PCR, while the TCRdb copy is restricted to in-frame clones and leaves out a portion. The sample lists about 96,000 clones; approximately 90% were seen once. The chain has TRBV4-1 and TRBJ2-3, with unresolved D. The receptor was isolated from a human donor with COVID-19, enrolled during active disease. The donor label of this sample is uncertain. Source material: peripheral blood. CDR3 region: CASSQGRDTQYF. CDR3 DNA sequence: TGCGCCAGCAGCCAAGGCCGGGATACGCAGTATTTT.